The 2 T cell receptor beta chains below come from one sample, sequenced in a study of early T cells in non-severe SARS-CoV-2 infection. TCRdb passed the 5' RACE reads through MiXCR, listing each CDR3 protein once. In the table there are about 100,000 distinct CDR3 sequences, under 15% of which are singletons. The sequenced material came from whole blood. These receptors were taken from an adult who was a healthcare worker with PCR-confirmed SARS-CoV-2 infection or an uninfected control (not recorded which).

This clonotype was observed at least ten times. The chain joins TRBV29-1 to TRBJ2-5, with D unresolved. The V gene lost 7 bases and the J gene lost 1 base, with 7 bases spanning the gap. This CDR3 is 11 amino acids long. CDR1 is SQVTM and CDR2 is ANQGSEA in the germline V gene. Here the CDR3 reads CSASTQETQYF. CDR3 DNA: TGCAGCGCCTCAACCCAAGAGACCCAGTACTTC.

Only a few counts were recorded for this clonotype. This sequence joins TRBV29-1 and TRBJ2-4, with TRBD1 as a possible D gene (6 bases). V was shortened by 4 bases and J by 5 bases, with 6 bases between the two germline ends. Germline loops: CDR1 SQVTM, CDR2 ANQGSEA. There are 11 residues in the CDR3. This chain's CDR3 is CSVGTENIQYF. Here the CDR3 DNA reads TGCAGCGTTGGGACAGAAAACATTCAGTACTTC.